The 31 T cell receptor beta chains presented below share a single source sample, sequenced in a study of T-cell reconstitution after alpha-beta-depleted transplantation in children. Preparation of the TCRbeta library used unique molecular identifiers. Each CDR3 protein gets one entry after TCRdb re-called the PCR reads with MiXCR. The repertoire consists of hundreds of thousands of distinct CDR3 sequences, with roughly 14% occurring once and the leading ten covering 0.79%. The source was PBMCs, collected before TCRalphabeta/CD19-depleted stem cell transplant. The origin of the receptors is a girl aged 2-10 years with congenital amegakaryocytic thrombocytopenia, due to receive a stem cell transplant.

This chain connects TRBV5-1 to TRBJ2-1, with 7 bases matching TRBD1. The CDR3 runs to 12 residues. Germline trimming cut 4 bases from V and 14 bases from J; bases unmatched to any gene: 9. Germline V gene lookup returns CDR1 SGHRS and CDR2 YFSETQ. This CDR3 is CASSPYRDREFF. The CDR3 coding sequence is TGCGCCAGCAGCCCGTACCGGGACAGAGAGTTCTTC.

This clonotype was picked up a small number of times. The chain has TRBV9 and TRBJ2-1, with D possibly being TRBD2 (5 bases). This CDR3 is 17 amino acids long. Germline V lookup: CDR1 SGDLS, CDR2 YYNGEE. V lost 0 bases to trimming and J lost 6 bases, with 19 bases between them. For the CDR3, the DNA is TGTGCCAGCAGCGTAGGAAGAGGGAGCCCCTGGGGCAATGAGCAGTTCTTC. As protein: CASSVGRGSPWGNEQFF. The full variable domain, completed using reference TRBV9 and TRBJ2-1, is DSGVTQTPKHLITATGQRVTLRCSPRSGDLSVYWYQQSLDQGLQFLIQYYNGEERAKGNILERFSAQQFPDLHSELNLSSLELGDSALYFCASSVGRGSPWGNEQFFGPGTRLTVL.

The gene calls are TRBV12-3 or TRBV12-4 and TRBJ1-1; 8 bases fit TRBD1. This CDR3 has 17 amino acids. V lost 4 bases, J lost 8 bases, and 18 bases stayed unmatched. The CDR3 loop reads CASSWTGTGGGLREAFF. CDR3 nucleotide sequence: TGTGCCAGCAGTTGGACCGGGACAGGCGGAGGGTTAAGGGAAGCTTTCTTT.

The V and J genes are TRBV7-8 and TRBJ2-3, with D unclear. Germline values: CDR1 SGHVS, CDR2 FQNEAQ. The CDR3 spans 14 residues. Between the trimmed V and J ends, which lost 5 bases and 2 bases, there was a span of 11 bases. In DNA form, the CDR3 reads TGTGCCAGCAGCCCACACTGGGCCACAGATACGCAGTATTTT. The encoded protein is CASSPHWATDTQYF.

Comments on this clonotype: A clone one base away is much larger, so this may be a read error. The chain is built from TRBV5-8 and TRBJ2-5, with TRBD1 as a possible D gene (5 bases). Trimming took 5 bases from V and 4 from J, leaving 21 bases between them. Germline loops: CDR1 SGHTS, CDR2 YDEGEE. This CDR3 spans 16 amino acids. The CDR3 bases are TGTGCCAGCAGGGGGTACAGGATGGGGTACCGAGAGACCCAGTACTTC. It translates to CASRGYRMGYRETQYF. The variable domain in full, with the rest retrieved from reference TRBV5-8 and TRBJ2-5, is EAGVTQSPTHLIKTRGQQATLRCSPISGHTSVYWYQQALGLGLQFLLWYDEGEERNRGNFPPRFSGRQFPNYSSELNVNALELEDSALYLCASRGYRMGYRETQYFGPGTRLLVL.

Regarding this clonotype: This may arise from a read error, as a much more abundant clone is one base away. The CDR3, as DNA: TGTGCCATCGGGGCGGGACCGAACACCGGGGAGCCGTTTTTT. Protein product: CAIGAGPNTGEPFF. The rearrangement uses TRBV10-3 and TRBJ2-2; perhaps TRBD2 as D (6 bases). Germline-derived CDR1 and CDR2 are ENHRY and SYGVKD. CDR3 length: 14 residues.

This clonotype was counted a few times. The chain carries TRBV5-5 and TRBJ2-1, with a tentative D call TRBD2 (6 bases). The CDR3 totals 14 residues. Trimming left V 4 bases short and J 6 bases short, with 14 bases between. Germline V gives CDR1 SGHKS, CDR2 YYEKEE (reference sequence). The CDR3 loop reads CASSPPSGLNEQFF. The CDR3 nucleotides read TGTGCCAGCAGCCCTCCGTCGGGACTCAATGAGCAGTTCTTC.

Only a few counts were recorded for this clonotype. The junction shows a germline mismatch at one end, possibly a read error. The chain has TRBV29-1 and TRBJ2-7, with 12 bases fitting TRBD2. CDR1 and CDR2 from the germline V gene are SQVTM and ANQGSEA. The CDR3 spans 11 residues. The CDR3 DNA sequence: TGCAGCGTTGGACTAGCGGGGGCATCTCACTTC. Translating it yields CSVGLAGASHF.

This clonotype was detected a few times. The V call is TRBV29-1, the J call TRBJ2-3; 8 nucleotides align to TRBD2. V trimming: 6 bases; J trimming: 1 base; junction bases outside the gene matches: 12. CDR3 length: 16 residues. Germline CDR1 is SQVTM and CDR2 is ANQGSEA. The chain's CDR3 is CSVVNPGLVGTDTQYF. Here the CDR3 DNA reads TGCAGCGTCGTAAATCCGGGACTAGTAGGCACAGATACGCAGTATTTT.

This clonotype was picked up a small number of times. V and J are TRBV29-1 and TRBJ2-2, with a possible D match to TRBD2 (6 bases). The CDR3 covers 14 residues. Germline values: CDR1 SQVTM, CDR2 ANQGSEA. CDR3 nucleotides: TGCAGTACTGATAGCGGAACGAACACCGGGGAGCTGTTTTTT. Residues: CSTDSGTNTGELFF.

The chain recombines TRBV20-1 with TRBJ2-7, with unresolved D. CDR1 and CDR2 from the germline V gene are DFQATT and SNEGSKA (reference sequence). There are 14 residues in the CDR3. V was trimmed by 6 bases and J by 3 bases, leaving 18 bases between them. This CDR3 is CSAPDSYNLYEQYF. The CDR3 bases are TGCAGTGCACCCGACTCGTATAACCTCTACGAGCAGTACTTC.

The chain combines TRBV14 with TRBJ1-1; D possibly corresponds to TRBD1 (5 bases). This CDR3 contains 17 residues. The germline CDR1 and CDR2 sequences are SGHDN and FVKESK. V was shortened by 0 bases and J by 1 base, with 15 bases between the two germline ends. In DNA form, the CDR3 reads TGTGCCAGCAGCCAAGATCTTGTTGGGGGACCGAACACTGAAGCTTTCTTT. Its translation is CASSQDLVGGPNTEAFF. The complete variable domain, with remaining parts taken from reference TRBV14 and TRBJ1-1, reads EAGVTQFPSHSVIEKGQTVTLRCDPISGHDNLYWYRRVMGKEIKFLLHFVKESKQDESGMPNNRFLAERTGGTYSTLKVQPAELEDSGVYFCASSQDLVGGPNTEAFFGQGTRLTVV.

This clonotype was observed a few times. The V gene is TRBV5-6, the J gene TRBJ2-7; the match to TRBD1 covers 9 bases. The CDR3 runs to 14 residues. The germline V gene has CDR1 SGHDT and CDR2 YYEEEE. Trimming removed 6 bases from V and 5 bases from J; junction bases left unmatched: 9. CDR3 in amino acids: CASTSGTGYHEQYF. In DNA, the CDR3 is TGTGCCAGCACCTCCGGGACAGGGTACCACGAGCAGTACTTC. The full variable domain, rest sourced from reference TRBV5-6 and TRBJ2-7, is DAGVTQSPTHLIKTRGQQVTLRCSPKSGHDTVSWYQQALGQGPQFIFQYYEEEERQRGNFPDRFSGHQFPNYSSELNVNALLLGDSALYLCASTSGTGYHEQYFGPGTRLTVT.

This clonotype was recorded a few times. V gene TRBV20-1 combines with J gene TRBJ2-7; D gene uncertain. Germline V gene sequence: CDR1 DFQATT, CDR2 SNEGSKA (reference sequence). V lost 0 bases and J 4 bases, leaving 7 bases between the germline ends. The CDR3 is 12 amino acids. CDR3 in DNA: TGCAGTGCTAGAGATGGCGAGTACGAGCAGTACTTC. Its protein is CSARDGEYEQYF.

This clonotype was detected many times. The chain couples TRBV20-1 to TRBJ2-1, with 9 bases matching TRBD2. The CDR3 loop spans 16 amino acids. The ends lost 3 bases at V and 5 bases at J; junction bases unmatched: 11. Germline V lookup: CDR1 DFQATT, CDR2 SNEGSKA (reference sequence). The CDR3 sequence is CSASRLAARINNEQFF. The CDR3 DNA sequence: TGCAGTGCTAGCCGACTAGCGGCAAGGATCAACAATGAGCAGTTCTTC.

This clonotype was recorded at least ten times. The CDR3 region is CASSSTGSDTQYF. The CDR3, as DNA: TGTGCCAGCAGCTCGACGGGGTCAGATACGCAGTATTTT. This rearrangement joins TRBV7-9 to TRBJ2-3, with D possibly being TRBD2 (5 bases). The germline V gene has CDR1 SEHNR and CDR2 FQNEAQ (reference sequence). V lost 4 bases to trimming and J lost 4 bases, with 9 bases between them. This CDR3 contains 13 residues.

This clonotype was recorded at least ten times. The genes are TRBV27 and TRBJ2-3, with a tentative D call TRBD1 (5 bases). V shed 6 bases and J shed 4 bases, with 8 bases lying between them. This CDR3 has 12 residues. CDR1 MNHEY and CDR2 SMNVEV come from the germline V gene (reference sequence). CDR3: CASRAGSDTQYF. The CDR3, as DNA: TGTGCCAGCAGGGCAGGGTCAGATACGCAGTATTTT.

J is TRBJ2-7 and V is TRBV20-1; 11 bases match TRBD2. J gave up 2 bases and V 6 bases, and 3 bases lay outside the gene matches. The CDR3 consists of 13 residues. Germline V lookup: CDR1 DFQATT, CDR2 SNEGSKA (reference sequence). The CDR3 sequence: CSAFSGRAYEQYF. CDR3 in DNA: TGCAGTGCCTTTAGCGGGAGGGCCTACGAGCAGTACTTC.

The V gene is TRBV7-6, the J gene TRBJ2-3; TRBD2 matches 7 bases. CDR3 size: 14 residues. The trim removed 7 bases at V and 4 bases at J, leaving 8 bases unmatched. CDR1 and CDR2 from the germline V gene are SGHVS and FNYEAQ. As DNA, the CDR3 is TGTGCCAGCACCTTGCCCGGGAGGCCAGATACGCAGTATTTT. As protein: CASTLPGRPDTQYF.

The chain couples TRBV6-1 to TRBJ2-7; no definite D call. CDR1 is MNHNS and CDR2 is SASEGT in the germline V gene. This CDR3 is built from 15 residues. Trimming took 6 bases from V and 0 from J, leaving 15 bases between them. CDR3 coding DNA: TGTGCCAGCAGCCTAGACTCGGAACGCTCCTACGAGCAGTACTTC. Its protein is CASSLDSERSYEQYF.

This clonotype was observed many times. The chain has TRBV20-1 and TRBJ2-5, with 8 bases fitting TRBD2. The germline V gene has CDR1 DFQATT and CDR2 SNEGSKA (reference sequence). Losses at the gene ends were 6 bases for V and 2 bases for J; bases not matched to a gene: 5. The CDR3 extends over 13 amino acids. This chain's CDR3 is CSADTSGQETQYF. CDR3 sequence (DNA): TGCAGTGCAGACACTAGCGGTCAAGAGACCCAGTACTTC.

Many counts were recorded for this clonotype. The chain is built from TRBV7-8 and TRBJ2-7, with 12 nucleotides matching TRBD2. The germline CDR1 and CDR2 sequences are SGHVS and FQNEAQ. After removal of 2 bases from V and 4 bases from J, the junction contained 9 bases not matched to a gene. This CDR3 spans 17 amino acids. DNA of the CDR3: TGTGCCAGCAGCTTATTGACTAGCGGGAGTGGTCTTTACGAGCAGTACTTC. Translated, it gives CASSLLTSGSGLYEQYF.

The count of this clonotype is one. The germline gene is not matched at one end of the junction; a read error may be the cause. The V gene is TRBV20-1, the J gene TRBJ2-1, with 11 bases that match TRBD2. Per germline, CDR1 DFQATT and CDR2 SNEGSKA (reference sequence). The CDR3 contains 15 residues. The CDR3, as DNA: TGCAGTGCTAGAGCGACTAGCGGGGCCTACAGTGAGCAGTTCTTC. The encoded protein is CSARATSGAYSEQFF.

V usage is TRBV12-3 or TRBV12-4 and J usage is TRBJ1-2, with TRBD1 matching 8 bases. The trim removed 6 bases at V and 8 bases at J, leaving 8 bases unmatched. The CDR3 loop spans 13 amino acids. CDR3 coding DNA: TGTGCCAGCAGGAGGGACAGGACCCGGGGCTACACCTTC. This translates into CASRRDRTRGYTF.

In this sample, this clonotype turned up many times. The J gene is TRBJ2-1, the V gene TRBV20-1, with 8 bases fitting TRBD1. CDR1 and CDR2 (germline): DFQATT, SNEGSKA (reference sequence). The CDR3 loop spans 14 amino acids. V lost 6 bases, J lost 4 bases, and 8 bases stayed unmatched. The CDR3 nucleotides read TGCAGTGCCAGGACAGGGACCTTGTACAATGAGCAGTTCTTC. It specifies CSARTGTLYNEQFF.

The sample holds many counts of this clonotype. The J gene is TRBJ1-5, the V gene TRBV6-5; 11 bases are a match to TRBD1. This CDR3 is 17 amino acids long. V gave up 6 bases and J gave up 0 bases; unmatched junction bases: 7. Per germline, CDR1 MNHEY and CDR2 SVGAGI. The CDR3: CASSHPGTGGSNQPQHF. DNA of the CDR3: TGTGCCAGCAGCCATCCCGGGACAGGGGGTAGCAATCAGCCCCAGCATTTT.

The chain uses TRBV20-1 and TRBJ1-6, with TRBD1 as a possible D gene (6 bases). The CDR3 sequence is 16 residues long. V lost 3 bases and J 7 bases, leaving 19 bases between the germline ends. From germline, CDR1 is DFQATT and CDR2 SNEGSKA (reference sequence). The CDR3 DNA reads TGCAGTGCTAGCCTGAGCCAACAGGGATTGAATTCACCCCTCCACTTT. Residues: CSASLSQQGLNSPLHF.

This clonotype was detected ten times or more. This CDR3 reads CAISELAGTVEGPQETQYF. The DNA of the CDR3 is TGTGCCATCAGTGAGCTAGCGGGGACAGTCGAGGGGCCACAAGAGACCCAGTACTTC. The chain links TRBV10-3 to TRBJ2-5, with 9 positions matching TRBD2. V shed 2 bases, J shed 2 bases, and the junction held 15 bases outside the gene matches. Germline V gives CDR1 ENHRY, CDR2 SYGVKD. The CDR3 has 19 amino acids.

This clonotype was counted ten times or more. This chain joins TRBV20-1 and TRBJ2-5; the match to TRBD2 covers 10 bases. This CDR3 spans 15 amino acids. The germline gives CDR1 DFQATT, CDR2 SNEGSKA (reference sequence). The V gene end was trimmed by 0 bases and the J gene end by 2 bases; junction bases not matched to a gene: 3. DNA of the CDR3: TGCAGTGCTAGAGATACTAGCGGGATTCAAGAGACCCAGTACTTC. Encoded protein: CSARDTSGIQETQYF.

The chain joins TRBV28 to TRBJ2-3, with TRBD2 as a possible D gene (6 bases). The germline V and J ends were trimmed by 7 bases and 2 bases, with 13 bases remaining between them. Germline values: CDR1 MDHEN, CDR2 SYDVKM. The CDR3 runs to 14 residues. CDR3 in amino acids: CASMVAVLTDTQYF. CDR3 sequence (DNA): TGTGCCAGCATGGTAGCGGTCCTCACAGATACGCAGTATTTT.

This clonotype was observed at least ten times. This chain joins TRBV20-1 and TRBJ2-5; D ambiguous. V lost 3 bases, J lost 3 bases, and 5 bases lay in between. The CDR3 has 11 amino acids. From germline, CDR1 is DFQATT and CDR2 SNEGSKA (reference sequence). The CDR3 region has the DNA TGCAGTGCTAGCTACAAAGAGACCCAGTACTTC. Amino acids: CSASYKETQYF.